Reported below is one TCR beta chain. The target antigen is unknown. The sample originates from a study of cytomegalovirus exposure and HLA in healthy donors. Some clones are missing from TCRdb's copy, which holds only in-frame ones; the method was immunoSEQ multiplex PCR. The sample lists about 250,000 clones; about 90% were seen once. The CDR3 contains 14 residues. Germline CDR1 is SQVTM and CDR2 is ANQGSEA. The V gene lost 1 base and the J gene lost 7 bases, with 14 bases spanning the gap. Study observations and caveats: It was confirmed in vitro that three of the CMV-associated chains were specific for CMV antigens. First-cohort TCR clusters tended to co-occur in the approximately 110 validation repertoires, a later analysis found. A list of 164 TCR beta chains associated with cytomegalovirus was given.

This rearrangement joins TRBV29-1 to TRBJ2-1; weak D call: TRBD1 (6 bases). Material: PBMCs. This sequence originates from a man between 18 and 29 years old in good health and CMV-seropositive. The CDR3 region is CSVEGPQGTNEQFF. Written as DNA, the CDR3 is TGCAGCGTTGAAGGTCCCCAGGGGACGAATGAGCAGTTCTTC.